This entry is about one T cell receptor beta chain. Its target is unknown. This record belongs to a study of cytotoxic CD8 clonotypes in ibrutinib-treated CLL. Looking at the study overall: There were, on average, 255,043 productive templates and tens of thousands of productive rearrangements per sample. Notes on the study in general: Baseline-level clonality went beyond age-matched healthy donors and moved in step with circulating CD8+ T-cell counts.

Germline CDR1 MGHRA, CDR2 YSYEKL. This CDR3 is built from 14 residues. The V and J ends lost 5 bases and 2 bases respectively, with 10 bases between them. Sequenced by immunoSEQ multiplex PCR; TCRdb stores in-frame clones only, minus some. The sample includes about 28,000 clones, around three fifths of them seen just once. The sequences come from PBMCs, collected before ibrutinib treatment. This sequence joins TRBV4-1 and TRBJ1-5; no clear D. The sequence came from a human donor with chronic lymphocytic leukemia. CDR3 nucleotide sequence: TGCGCCAGCAGCTTAAGCGGGGGCAATCAGCCCCAGCATTTT. Amino acids: CASSLSGGNQPQHF.